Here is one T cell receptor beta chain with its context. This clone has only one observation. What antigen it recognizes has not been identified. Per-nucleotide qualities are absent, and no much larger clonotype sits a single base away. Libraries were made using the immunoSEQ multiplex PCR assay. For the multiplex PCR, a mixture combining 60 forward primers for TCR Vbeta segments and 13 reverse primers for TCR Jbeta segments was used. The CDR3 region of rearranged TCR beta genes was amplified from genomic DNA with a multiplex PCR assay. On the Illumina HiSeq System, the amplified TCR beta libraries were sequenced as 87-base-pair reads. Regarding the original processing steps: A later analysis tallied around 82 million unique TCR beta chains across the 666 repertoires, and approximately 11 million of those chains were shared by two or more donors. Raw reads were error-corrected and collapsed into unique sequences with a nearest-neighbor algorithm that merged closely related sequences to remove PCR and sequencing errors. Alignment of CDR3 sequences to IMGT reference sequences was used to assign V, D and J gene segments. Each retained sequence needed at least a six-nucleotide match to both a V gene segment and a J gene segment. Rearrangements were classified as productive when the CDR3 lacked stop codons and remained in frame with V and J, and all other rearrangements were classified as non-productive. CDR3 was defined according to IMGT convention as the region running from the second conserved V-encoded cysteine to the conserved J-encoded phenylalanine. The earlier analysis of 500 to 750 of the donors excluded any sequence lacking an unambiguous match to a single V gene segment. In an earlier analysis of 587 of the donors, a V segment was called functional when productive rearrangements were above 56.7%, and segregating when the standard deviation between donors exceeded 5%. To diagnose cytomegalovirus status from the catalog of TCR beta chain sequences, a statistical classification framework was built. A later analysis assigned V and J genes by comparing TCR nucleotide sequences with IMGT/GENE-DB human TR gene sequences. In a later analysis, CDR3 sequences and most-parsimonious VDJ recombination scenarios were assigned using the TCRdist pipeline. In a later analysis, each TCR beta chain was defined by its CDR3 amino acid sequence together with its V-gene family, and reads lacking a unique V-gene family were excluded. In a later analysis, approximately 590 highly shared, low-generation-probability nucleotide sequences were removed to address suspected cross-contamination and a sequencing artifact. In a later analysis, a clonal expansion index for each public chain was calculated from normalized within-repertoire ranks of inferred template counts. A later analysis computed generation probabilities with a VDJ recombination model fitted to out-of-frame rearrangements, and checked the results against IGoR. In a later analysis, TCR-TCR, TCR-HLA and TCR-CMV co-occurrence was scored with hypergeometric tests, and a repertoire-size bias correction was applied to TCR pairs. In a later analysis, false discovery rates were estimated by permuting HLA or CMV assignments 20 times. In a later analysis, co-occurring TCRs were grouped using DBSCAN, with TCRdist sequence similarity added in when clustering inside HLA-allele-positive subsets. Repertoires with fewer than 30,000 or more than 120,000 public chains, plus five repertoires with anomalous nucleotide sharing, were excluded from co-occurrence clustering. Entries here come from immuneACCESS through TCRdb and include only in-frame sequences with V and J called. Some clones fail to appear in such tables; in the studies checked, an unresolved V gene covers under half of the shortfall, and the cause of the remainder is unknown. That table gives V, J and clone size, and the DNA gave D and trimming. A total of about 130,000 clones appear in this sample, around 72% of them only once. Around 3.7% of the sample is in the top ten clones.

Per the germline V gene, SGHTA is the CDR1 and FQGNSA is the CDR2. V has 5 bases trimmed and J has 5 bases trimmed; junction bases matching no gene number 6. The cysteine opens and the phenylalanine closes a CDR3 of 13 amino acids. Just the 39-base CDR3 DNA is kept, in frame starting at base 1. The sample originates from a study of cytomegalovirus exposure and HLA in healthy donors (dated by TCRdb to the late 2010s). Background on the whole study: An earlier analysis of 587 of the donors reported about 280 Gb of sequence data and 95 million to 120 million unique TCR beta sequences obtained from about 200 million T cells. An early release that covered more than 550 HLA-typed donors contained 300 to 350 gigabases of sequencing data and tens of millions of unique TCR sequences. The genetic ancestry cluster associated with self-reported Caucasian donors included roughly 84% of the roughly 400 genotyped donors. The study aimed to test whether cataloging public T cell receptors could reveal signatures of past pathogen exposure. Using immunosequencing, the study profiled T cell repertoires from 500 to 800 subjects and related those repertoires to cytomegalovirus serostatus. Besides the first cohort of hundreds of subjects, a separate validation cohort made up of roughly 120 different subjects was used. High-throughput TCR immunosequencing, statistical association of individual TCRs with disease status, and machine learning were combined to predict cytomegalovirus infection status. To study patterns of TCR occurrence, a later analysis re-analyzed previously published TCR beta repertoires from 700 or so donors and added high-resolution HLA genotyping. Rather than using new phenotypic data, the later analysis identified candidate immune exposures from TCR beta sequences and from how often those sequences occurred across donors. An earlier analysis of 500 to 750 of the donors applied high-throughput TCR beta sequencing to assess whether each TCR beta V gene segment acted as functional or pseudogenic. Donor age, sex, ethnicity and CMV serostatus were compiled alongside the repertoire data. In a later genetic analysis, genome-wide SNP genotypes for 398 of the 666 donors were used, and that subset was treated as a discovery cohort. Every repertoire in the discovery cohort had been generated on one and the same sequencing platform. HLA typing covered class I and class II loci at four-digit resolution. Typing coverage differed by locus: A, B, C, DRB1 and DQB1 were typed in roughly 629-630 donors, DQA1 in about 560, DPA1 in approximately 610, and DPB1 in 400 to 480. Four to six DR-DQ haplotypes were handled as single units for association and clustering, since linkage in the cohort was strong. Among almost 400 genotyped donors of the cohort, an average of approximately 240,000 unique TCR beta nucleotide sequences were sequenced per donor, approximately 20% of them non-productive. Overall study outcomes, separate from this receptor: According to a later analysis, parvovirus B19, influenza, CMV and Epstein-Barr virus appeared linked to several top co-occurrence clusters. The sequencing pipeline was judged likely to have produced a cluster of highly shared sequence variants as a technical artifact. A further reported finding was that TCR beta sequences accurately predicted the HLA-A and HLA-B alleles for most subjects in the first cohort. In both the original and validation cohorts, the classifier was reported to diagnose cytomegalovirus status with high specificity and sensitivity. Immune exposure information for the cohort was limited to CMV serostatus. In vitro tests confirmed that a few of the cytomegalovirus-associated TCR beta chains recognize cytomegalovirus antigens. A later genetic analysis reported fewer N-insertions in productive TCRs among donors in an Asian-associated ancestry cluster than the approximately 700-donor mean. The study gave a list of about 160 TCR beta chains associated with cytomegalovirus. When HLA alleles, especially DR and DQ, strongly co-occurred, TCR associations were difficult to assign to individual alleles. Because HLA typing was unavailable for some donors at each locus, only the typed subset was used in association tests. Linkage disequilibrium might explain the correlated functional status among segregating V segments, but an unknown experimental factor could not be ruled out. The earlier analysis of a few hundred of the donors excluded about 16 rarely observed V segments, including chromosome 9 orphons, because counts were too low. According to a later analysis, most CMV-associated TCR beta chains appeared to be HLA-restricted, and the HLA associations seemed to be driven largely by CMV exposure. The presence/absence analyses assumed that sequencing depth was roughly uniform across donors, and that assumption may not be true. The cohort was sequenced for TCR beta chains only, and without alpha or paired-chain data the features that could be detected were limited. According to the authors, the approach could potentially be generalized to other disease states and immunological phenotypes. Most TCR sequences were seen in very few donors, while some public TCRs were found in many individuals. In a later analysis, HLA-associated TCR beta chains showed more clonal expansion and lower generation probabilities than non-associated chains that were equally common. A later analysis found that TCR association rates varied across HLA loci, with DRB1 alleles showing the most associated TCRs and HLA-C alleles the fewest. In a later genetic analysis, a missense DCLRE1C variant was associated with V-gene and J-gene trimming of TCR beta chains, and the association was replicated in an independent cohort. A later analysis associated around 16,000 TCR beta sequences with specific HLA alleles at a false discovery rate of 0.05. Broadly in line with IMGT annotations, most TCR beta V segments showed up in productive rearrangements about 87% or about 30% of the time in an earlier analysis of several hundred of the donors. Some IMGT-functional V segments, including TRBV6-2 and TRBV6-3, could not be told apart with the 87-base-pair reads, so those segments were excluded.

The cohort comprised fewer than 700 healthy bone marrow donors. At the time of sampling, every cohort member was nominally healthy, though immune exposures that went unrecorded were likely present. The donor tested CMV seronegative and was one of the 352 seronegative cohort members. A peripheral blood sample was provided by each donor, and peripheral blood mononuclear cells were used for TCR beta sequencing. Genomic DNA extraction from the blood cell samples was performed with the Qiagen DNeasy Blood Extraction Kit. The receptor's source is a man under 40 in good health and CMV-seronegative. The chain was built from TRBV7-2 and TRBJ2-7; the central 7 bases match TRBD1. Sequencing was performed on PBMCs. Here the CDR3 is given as CASSQTGVDEQYF. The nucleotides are TGTGCCAGCAGCCAAACAGGGGTGGACGAGCAGTACTTC.